This TCR beta chain was captured in a study of shared clonotypes between healthy human individuals (dated by TCRdb to about 2020). Concerning the study at large: Three men and a couple of women, aged 18 to 49 years, made up the cohort. For each donor, CD4 naive and CD4 memory were each given three plates, CD8 naive was given two plates, and CD8 memory was given one plate. To estimate repertoire size and how much clonotype sharing occurs between individuals, the study deeply sequenced the blood TCR repertoires of several healthy adults. Libraries were prepared and TCR repertoires were sequenced by different laboratories using diverse techniques, in order to increase sequencing depth and limit assay-specific biases. Between about 0.8 and 9 billion PBMCs per donor were obtained by leukapheresis. What the research found in general, with its limitations: When a handful of donors were compared, the shared fraction of clonotypes was about 5.4% for naive CD4, 3.5% to 4% for naive CD8, roughly 2.3% for memory CD4, and approximately 0.4% for memory CD8. Pairwise subsampling indicated that sequencing depth was expected to affect the degree of clonotype sharing among donors. Clonotypes shared by all four sorted-subset donors showed higher generation probabilities than non-shared clonotypes. Rarefaction of sorted-subset datasets indicated incomplete sequencing despite the large sequencing depth. Sampling was limited to blood, and TCR repertoires in tissue likely differ from TCR repertoires in blood. The small number of donors limited the genetic and exposure-history diversity represented. Naive subsets generally had larger estimated clonotype richness than memory subsets did.

Using the deep immunoSEQ assay, multiplex PCR amplified TCR CDR3 regions from genomic DNA. Extracted genomic DNA from each cell subset was spread evenly across all wells of several immunoSEQ 96-well plates, with each plate serving as a replicate. For sorted subsets, around 200 ng genomic DNA, equal to tens of thousands of T cell genomes, was loaded into each replicate PCR. The purified libraries were quantified using a Qubit 3.0 fluorometer, sized with a Bioanalyzer 2100, and then quantified again using the KAPA Library Quantification kit. Every immunoSEQ 96-well plate was sequenced on a dedicated single-read 150-cycle Illumina NextSeq 550 flow cell. As for how the authors treated the data: Because the immunoSEQ output included only junctional sequences and no quality scores, the filtering could not be the same as the filtering used for full-length reads. To assign V/J genes and CDR3, sequences were annotated using PyIR, a Python wrapper for IgBLAST v1.9, with IMGT germline references. Reads were removed for weak V/J assignments (E-value above 1e-6), missing CDR3, stop codons, out-of-frame junctions, or ambiguous translated residues. V3J clonotypes were defined as sequences sharing the same inferred V gene, J gene, and CDR3 amino acid sequence. The percentage overlap between two repertoires was calculated by dividing the number of shared unique clonotypes by the size of the smaller repertoire. RTK rarefaction, the Chao1 estimator, and Recon v2.1 estimates of unobserved clonotypes were used to assess repertoire richness. For all TCRbeta clonotypes obtained by the gDNA method from a few donors, generation probabilities were computed with OLGA. The immuneACCESS repertoire file appears here via TCRdb, limited to in-frame rearrangements. These files lack a portion of the clones; in checked studies, under half of the deficit traces to unresolved V genes, and the cause of the others is not known. V, J and clone size are taken as reported in that table, and D and trimming were inferred from the DNA itself. Across this sample there are approximately 1.5 million clones, with roughly 98% seen only once. Of the sample, around 0.45% falls within the top ten clones.

This clone was seen a single time. The target of this receptor is not known. No per-base quality is available; no much larger clone lies one base away. CDR1 SQVTM and CDR2 ANQGSEA were looked up in the germline V gene. Its CDR3 holds 14 amino acids, cysteine through phenylalanine. Here the CDR3 DNA is all that survives: 42 bases in frame from base 1. Trimming removed 3 bases from V and 0 bases from J; the gene matches leave 3 bases unexplained. Donors were healthy HIV-negative adults with no recently reported acute infections or vaccinations. Every donor was a Caucasian adult living in Nashville, Tennessee, USA. CD4+ T cells were enriched by magnetic negative selection, after which naive cells were positively selected on CD45RA and the negative fraction was taken as the memory subset. After blood collection by leukapheresis, PBMCs were isolated using Ficoll-Histopaque density gradient centrifugation and then cryopreserved in the vapor phase of liquid nitrogen. Analytical flow cytometry was used to check the purity and quantity of each magnetically sorted T cell population. Genomic DNA was isolated from each sorted fraction and quantified by UV absorbance on a Nanodrop 2000c.

This sequence originates from a man aged 25 to 40 in good health. The sample taken for sequencing was naive CD4+ T cells sorted from blood. Taken with the paper, the label for cell subset or site translates to: CD45RA+ positively selected. The sequence is built from TRBV29-1 and TRBJ2-7, and 9 junctional nucleotides match TRBD1. For the CDR3, the sequence is CSVDATGGSYEQYF. The nucleotides read TGCAGCGTTGATGCGACAGGGGGCTCCTACGAGCAGTACTTC.